The clone carrying this T cell receptor beta chain was counted only a few times. What it recognizes is unknown. V was cut by 1 base and J by 4 bases, with 12 bases left in between. CDR1 is MGHRA and CDR2 is YSYEKL in the germline V gene. The CDR3 loop spans 15 amino acids. TCRdb called the RT-PCR reads again in MiXCR, with one record for every CDR3 protein. The repertoire consists of 530,000 or so distinct CDR3 sequences, with 12% to 15% occurring once and the leading ten covering around 10%. This entry comes from a study of response to subunit inactivated influenza vaccine. Overall study results and limits: Authors suggested few new T cells are recruited by each seasonal influenza vaccination.

Here the sequenced sample was PBMCs from blood, taken about 11 days after vaccination. This TCR was recovered from a man aged 45-65 years who received an inactivated influenza vaccine. This chain uses TRBV4-1 with TRBJ2-3, with D maybe TRBD1 (5 bases). The CDR3 loop is CASSQGQGGPDTQYF. CDR3 nucleotide sequence: TGCGCCAGCAGCCAAGGGCAGGGTGGGCCAGATACGCAGTATTTT.